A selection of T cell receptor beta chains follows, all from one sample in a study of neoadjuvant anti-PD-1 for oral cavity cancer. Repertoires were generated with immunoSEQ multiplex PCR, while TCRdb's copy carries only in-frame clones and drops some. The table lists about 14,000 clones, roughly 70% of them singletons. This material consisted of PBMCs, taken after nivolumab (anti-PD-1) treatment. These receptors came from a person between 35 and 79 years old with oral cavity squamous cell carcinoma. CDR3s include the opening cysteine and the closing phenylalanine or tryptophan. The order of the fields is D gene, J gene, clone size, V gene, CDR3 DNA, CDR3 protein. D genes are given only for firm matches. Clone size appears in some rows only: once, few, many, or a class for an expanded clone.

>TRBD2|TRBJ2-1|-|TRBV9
TGTGCCAGCAGCCCACTAGCGGGGGGATACAATGAGCAGTTCTTC
CASSPLAGGYNEQFF
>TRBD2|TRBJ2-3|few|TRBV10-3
TGTGCCATCAGTGGCTGGACTAGCGGGAGCACAGATACGCAGTATTTT
CAISGWTSGSTDTQYF
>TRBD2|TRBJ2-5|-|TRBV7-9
TGTGCCAGCAGCGTCCTAGCGGGGGGGCTATGGAACTTC
CASSVLAGGLWNF
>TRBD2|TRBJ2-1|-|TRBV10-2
TGCGCCAGCAGTGAGACTAGCGGGAACTACAATGAGCAGTTCTTC
CASSETSGNYNEQFF
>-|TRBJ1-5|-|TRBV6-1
TGTGCCAGCAGAGTAGCAGGGATTAGCAATCAGCCCCAGCATTTT
CASRVAGISNQPQHF
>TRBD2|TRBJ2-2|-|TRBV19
TGTGCCAGTAGTATTACCGGGAGGGGGACCGGGGAGCTGTTTTTT
CASSITGRGTGELFF
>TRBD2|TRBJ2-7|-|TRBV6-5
TGTGCCAGCAGTTCAGAAGCGGGATTATACGAGCAGTACTTC
CASSSEAGLYEQYF
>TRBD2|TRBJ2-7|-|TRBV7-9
TGTGCCAGCAGCCCGGGACTAGCGGGAGGCTGGAACGAGCAGTACTTC
CASSPGLAGGWNEQYF
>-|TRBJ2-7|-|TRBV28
TGTGCCAGCAGCGCTTCACAGTCCAGGGACACCTACGAGCAGTACTTC
CASSASQSRDTYEQYF
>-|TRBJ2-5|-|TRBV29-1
TGCAGCGTTGGGTCCCAGGCCCAAGAGACCCAGTACTTC
CSVGSQAQETQYF
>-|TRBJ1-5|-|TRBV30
TGTGCCTGGAGTGTACGTGGGGGCCAGCCCCAGCATTTT
CAWSVRGGQPQHF
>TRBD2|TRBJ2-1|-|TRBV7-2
TGTGCCAGCAGCTCCTCCCGACAACTAGCGGGAGGGTCCTACAATGAGCAGTTCTTC
CASSSSRQLAGGSYNEQFF
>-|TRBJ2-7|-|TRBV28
TGTGCCAGCAGGGGTAGTAGCGTCTCCTACGAGCAGTACTTC
CASRGSSVSYEQYF
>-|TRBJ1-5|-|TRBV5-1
TGCGCCAGCAGCTTGGATGGGGGCTTAAACAATCAGCCCCAGCATTTT
CASSLDGGLNNQPQHF
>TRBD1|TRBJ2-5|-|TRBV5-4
TGTGCCAGCAGCTACAGGGGTAGGAACCCTGGGACCCAGTACTTC
CASSYRGRNPGTQYF
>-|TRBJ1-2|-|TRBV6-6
TGTGCCAGCAGTTACGGGTTAGGTAGCTATGGCTACACCTTC
CASSYGLGSYGYTF
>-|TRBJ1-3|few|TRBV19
TGTGCCAGCTCGGGACGGGACTCTGGAAACACCATATATTTT
CASSGRDSGNTIYF
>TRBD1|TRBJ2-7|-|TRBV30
TGTGCCTGGGGGACAGGGGGCTACGAGCAGTACTTC
CAWGTGGYEQYF
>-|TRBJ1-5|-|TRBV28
TGTGCCAGCAGTTTCGGGGGGGGGCCCCAGCATTTT
CASSFGGGPQHF
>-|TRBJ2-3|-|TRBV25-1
TGTGCCAGCAGTGAACGGGGGTTTTACACAGATACGCAGTATTTT
CASSERGFYTDTQYF
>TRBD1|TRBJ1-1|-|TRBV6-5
TGTGCCAGCAGTACAGGGGCCACTGAAGCTTTCTTT
CASSTGATEAFF
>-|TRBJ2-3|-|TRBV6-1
TGTGCCAGCAGTGAAGCCCAGGGCACAGATACGCAGTATTTT
CASSEAQGTDTQYF
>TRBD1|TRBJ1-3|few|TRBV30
TGTGCCTCTACAGGGGGCGTTGGAAACACCATATATTTT
CASTGGVGNTIYF
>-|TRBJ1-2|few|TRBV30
TGTGCCTGTAGAGATTACTATGGCTACACCTTC
CACRDYYGYTF
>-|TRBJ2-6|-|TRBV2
TGTGCCAGCAGTAGACTCGCTGGGGCCAACGTCCTGACTTTC
CASSRLAGANVLTF
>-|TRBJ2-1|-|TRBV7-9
TGTGCCAGCAGTCGCGACAGGCCGATGGGATACAATGAGCAGTTCTTC
CASSRDRPMGYNEQFF
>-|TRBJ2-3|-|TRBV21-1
TGTGCCAGCAGCAAAAGGTCGAACCCAGATACGCAGTATTTT
CASSKRSNPDTQYF
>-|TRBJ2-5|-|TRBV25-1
TGTGCCAGCAGTACGTCCGGGACTGTAAGAGAGACCCAGTACTTC
CASSTSGTVRETQYF
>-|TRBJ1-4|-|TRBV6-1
TGTGCCAGCAGTGAAGGCCGGGCCTCAACTAATGAAAAACTGTTTTTT
CASSEGRASTNEKLFF
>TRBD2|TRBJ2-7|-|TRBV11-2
TGTGCCAGCAGCTTCCCCACGGGGGGGGACTACGAGCAGTACTTC
CASSFPTGGDYEQYF
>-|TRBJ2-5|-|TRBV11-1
TGTGCCAGCAGAGGAAACTTGGAGACCCAGTACTTC
CASRGNLETQYF
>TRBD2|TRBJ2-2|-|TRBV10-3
TGTGCCATCAGGACGACTAGCGGGGGCACCGGGGAGCTGTTTTTT
CAIRTTSGGTGELFF
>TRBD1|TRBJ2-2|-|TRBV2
TGTGCCAGCAGTCACCCGGGGACAGGGGGAGGGGAGCTGTTTTTT
CASSHPGTGGGELFF
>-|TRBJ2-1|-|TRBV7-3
TGTGCCAGCAGCCAAGGAAGGGGGTACAATGAGCAGTTCTTC
CASSQGRGYNEQFF
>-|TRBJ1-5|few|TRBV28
TGTGCCAGCAGTCCTCAACAGGGCATTAATCAGCCCCAGCATTTT
CASSPQQGINQPQHF
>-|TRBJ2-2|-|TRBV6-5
TGTGCCGTCGGTGGGGGGTACACCGGGGAGCTGTTTTTT
CAVGGGYTGELFF
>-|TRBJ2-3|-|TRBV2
TGTGCCAGCAGGGGGACTGCTACGCAGTATTTT
CASRGTATQYF
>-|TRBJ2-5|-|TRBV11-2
TGTGCCAGCAGCTTAGGACATAAAGAGACCCAGTACTTC
CASSLGHKETQYF
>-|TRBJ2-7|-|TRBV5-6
TGTGCCAGCAGCACCAGGGACCGAATGAGCTCCTACGAGCAGTACTTC
CASSTRDRMSSYEQYF
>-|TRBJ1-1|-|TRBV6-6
TGTGCCAGCAGTTACACCATGAACACTGAAGCTTTCTTT
CASSYTMNTEAFF
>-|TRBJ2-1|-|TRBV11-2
TGTGCCAGCAGCTTAGTCGGGACATCCTACAATGAGCAGTTCTTC
CASSLVGTSYNEQFF
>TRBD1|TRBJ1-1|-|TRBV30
TGTGCCTGGACGGGACAGGCAAACACTGAAGCTTTCTTT
CAWTGQANTEAFF
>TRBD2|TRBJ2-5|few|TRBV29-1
TGCAGCGTTGAAGATGTAGCGGGAGAGACCCAGTACTTC
CSVEDVAGETQYF